This record concerns one T cell receptor beta chain sequence. Its antigen is not identified. Template material for amplifying TCR beta CDR3 regions consisted of RNA transcripts. Researchers ran a first-round RT-PCR on the TCR CDR3 using the HTBI primer set. TCRdb processed the multiplex PCR reads anew with MiXCR; each CDR3 protein has one entry. The sample contains hundreds of thousands of distinct CDR3 sequences, just under 45% of which appear only once. Trimming removed 5 bases from V and 3 bases from J; junction bases left unmatched: 10. The CDR3 has 17 residues. CDR1 SGHVS and CDR2 FQNEAQ come from the germline V gene. Uncontrolled infection, other autoimmune disease, pregnancy or lactation barred patients from enrollment. Diagnoses used clinical symptoms, serum thyroxine and TRAb, thyroid ultrasound and orbital computed tomography. This sample was taken from a study of T cells in Graves' hyperthyroidism and ophthalmopathy.

Study-wide points: Blood also held most thyroid clonotypes expanded beyond 0.001. Ophthalmopathy was identified by the model a median 6.5 months ahead of onset.

Sequenced sample: peripheral blood or thyroid tissue (not recorded which). V and J are TRBV7-8 and TRBJ2-5; 12 positions match TRBD2. The clonotype comes from an adult man with Graves' disease, either hyperthyroidism or ophthalmopathy (not recorded which). The CDR3 sequence: CASSPGTSGLSEETQYF. CDR3 sequence (DNA): TGTGCCAGCAGCCCCGGGACTAGCGGGCTTTCGGAAGAGACCCAGTACTTC.